This is a list of T cell receptor beta chains from one sample in a study of cytomegalovirus exposure and HLA in healthy donors. Data came from immunoSEQ multiplex PCR; TCRdb stores just in-frame clones and leaves some out. Here the sample spans some 100,000 clones, approximately 76% being singletons. Sequenced sample: PBMCs. The receptors shown here come from a man between 35 and 55 years old in good health and CMV-seronegative. Both conserved end residues are trimmed from each CDR3. Fields, in order: J gene, V gene, CDR3 protein.

TRBJ1-4,TRBV7-8,ASSSGGVLTNEKLF
NA,TRBV5-6,ASSLGQGANEQY
TRBJ2-7,TRBV6-5,ASTPFGGGSDEQY
TRBJ1-5,TRBV19,ASSIDVGAGRYGNQPQH
TRBJ2-6,TRBV6-1,ASSGYFGDGANVLT
TRBJ2-7,TRBV7-2,ASSLEGSSGGAKVYEQY
TRBJ2-1,TRBV27,ASSLVGGARLNEQF
TRBJ2-3,TRBV4-1,ASSQDAGRGTDTDTQY
TRBJ2-6,TRBV5-6,ASSSPPGTSGANVLT
TRBJ2-7,TRBV7-3,ASSLLPDSEQY
TRBJ2-1,TRBV7-3,ASSLGQGVYNEQF
TRBJ2-4,TRBV7-9,ASSSPGTVVAKNIQY
TRBJ1-6,TRBV6-5,ASSRQALNSPLH
TRBJ2-3,TRBV6-1,ASSDLGHSTDTQY
TRBJ2-2,TRBV11-2,ASSTSGGANGELF
TRBJ2-7,TRBV11-2,ASSPTRGGYEQY
TRBJ2-2,TRBV12-5,ASGLVGGNTGELF
TRBJ2-7,TRBV7-2,ASSLSRSYEQY
TRBJ2-5,TRBV9,ASSPDADQWRETQY
TRBJ2-1,TRBV5-1,ASSLTGQGRDEQF
TRBJ1-6,TRBV9,ASSVADRGVTLH
TRBJ1-6,TRBV5-1,ASSNGTANSPLH
TRBJ1-1,TRBV6-6,ASSYSTARGNTEAF
TRBJ2-1,TRBV5-6,ASSLRDSPYNEQF
TRBJ2-5,TRBV14,ASSQRRGRETQY
TRBJ2-1,TRBV6-5,ASSYSGSYNEQF
TRBJ2-3,TRBV11-3,ASSYLQGYGTDTQY
TRBJ2-7,TRBV30,AWSTYRGQY
TRBJ1-1,TRBV30,AWSNRVDTEAF
TRBJ1-3,TRBV9,ASTPGQGAGNTIY
TRBJ1-5,TRBV6-1,ASRTGTGGQPQH
TRBJ1-2,TRBV19,ASTQPGQGSGYT
TRBJ1-1,TRBV19,ASSHEYTEAF
TRBJ1-4,TRBV9,ASSVGGRFDEKLF
TRBJ1-5,TRBV19,ASSDGTRNQPQH
TRBJ1-2,TRBV4-1,ASSPGGTSYGYT
TRBJ1-5,TRBV12-5,ASGLVLGQGAHQPQH
TRBJ2-3,TRBV11-2,ASSLGGDTQY
TRBJ1-1,TRBV5-4,ASSFYNRGRNTEAF
TRBJ2-7,TRBV9,ASSVGGTTSYEQY
TRBJ2-7,TRBV27,ASRPGHLNEQY
TRBJ1-3,TRBV7-2,ASRPRTGESSSPRNTIY